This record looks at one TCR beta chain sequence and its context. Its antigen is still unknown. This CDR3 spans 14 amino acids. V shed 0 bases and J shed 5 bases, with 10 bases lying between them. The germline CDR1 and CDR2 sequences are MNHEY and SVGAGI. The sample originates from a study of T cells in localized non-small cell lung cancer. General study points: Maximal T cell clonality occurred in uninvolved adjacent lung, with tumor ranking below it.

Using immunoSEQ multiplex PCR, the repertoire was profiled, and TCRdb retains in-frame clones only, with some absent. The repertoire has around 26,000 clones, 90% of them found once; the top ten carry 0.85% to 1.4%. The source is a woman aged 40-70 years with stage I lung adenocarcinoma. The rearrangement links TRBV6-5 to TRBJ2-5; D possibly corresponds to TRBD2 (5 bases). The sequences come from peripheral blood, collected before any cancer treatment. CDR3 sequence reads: CASSYSWGEETQYF. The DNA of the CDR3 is TGTGCCAGCAGTTACTCGTGGGGAGAGGAGACCCAGTACTTC.